The 10 T cell receptor beta chains given below trace back to one sample, sequenced in a study of T cell responses to AZD1222 COVID-19 vaccine. The method was immunoSEQ multiplex PCR; TCRdb's version includes in-frame clones alone and lacks a portion of them. The profile covers 140,000 to 150,000 clones, with roughly nine tenths appearing a single time and roughly 4.7% taken by the ten largest. The source was peripheral blood, collected on day 0 of AZD1222 vaccination. These receptors originate from an adult in good health.

The chain combines TRBV18 with TRBJ2-3; tentative D call: TRBD1 (5 bases). The CDR3 contains 16 residues. Looked up from germline, CDR1 is KGHSH and CDR2 is LQKENI. V was trimmed by 4 bases and J by 5 bases, leaving 19 bases between them. CDR3 sequence reads: CASSRTSGPLGDTQYF. The CDR3 bases are TGTGCCAGCTCACGGACATCAGGGCCTCTGGGAGATACGCAGTATTTT.

This clone has just a few counts. The chain employs TRBV5-4 and TRBJ1-2; no reliable D call. This CDR3 has 14 residues. Germline V gene sequence: CDR1 SGHNT, CDR2 YYREEE (reference sequence). Trimming took 5 bases from V and 4 from J, leaving 15 bases between them. As DNA, the CDR3 is TGTGCCAGCAGTTCGGGCGCCGAAAGCTATGGCTACACCTTC. Amino acids: CASSSGAESYGYTF.

The chain is built from TRBV5-4 and TRBJ1-6, with no clear D. Germline CDR1 SGHNT, CDR2 YYREEE (reference sequence). CDR3 length: 14 amino acids. V lost 2 bases and J lost 4, with 7 bases in between. The CDR3 region is CASSFDLYNSPLHF. For the CDR3, the DNA is TGTGCCAGCAGCTTCGACCTGTATAATTCACCCCTCCACTTT.

The V call is TRBV9, the J call TRBJ2-2, with D maybe TRBD2 (7 bases). Germline values: CDR1 SGDLS, CDR2 YYNGEE. Trimming shortened V by 0 bases and J by 5 bases, and 17 bases separated the two germline ends. The CDR3 spans 17 residues. The CDR3 loop reads CASSVAPVGGGTGELFF. In nucleotides, the CDR3 is TGTGCCAGCAGCGTAGCTCCCGTAGGGGGGGGTACCGGGGAGCTGTTTTTT.

This clone occurred once. The chain joins TRBV27 to TRBJ2-7; D is ambiguous. The CDR3 runs to 9 residues. CDR1 MNHEY and CDR2 SMNVEV come from the germline V gene (reference sequence). V gave up 11 bases and J gave up 4 bases, with 6 bases separating them. The CDR3 sequence is CAVVYEQYF. In DNA form, the CDR3 reads TGTGCCGTCGTGTACGAGCAGTACTTC.

The chain recombines TRBV9 with TRBJ2-1, with 8 bases identical to TRBD2. The CDR3 consists of 18 residues. Losses at the gene ends were 3 bases for V and 8 bases for J; bases not matched to a gene: 19. CDR1 and CDR2 (germline): SGDLS, YYNGEE. CDR3 residues: CASSEGRGSGMAFDEQFF. The CDR3 DNA sequence: TGTGCCAGCAGCGAGGGCAGGGGTAGCGGGATGGCGTTCGATGAGCAGTTCTTC.

The chain has TRBV11-2 and TRBJ1-1; D may be TRBD1 (5 bases). Per germline, CDR1 SGHAT and CDR2 FQNNGV. The V and J ends lost 4 bases and 11 bases respectively, with 23 bases between them. The CDR3 covers 15 residues. The CDR3 spells CASSSTRVGLKGAFF. The DNA of the CDR3 is TGTGCCAGCAGCTCGACGCGGGTGGGACTGAAAGGCGCTTTCTTT. Looking up the rest from reference TRBV11-2 and TRBJ1-1 gives the full variable domain: EAGVAQSPRYKIIEKRQSVAFWCNPISGHATLYWYQQILGQGPKLLIQFQNNGVVDDSQLPKDRFSAERLKGVDSTLKIQPAKLEDSAVYLCASSSTRVGLKGAFFGQGTRLTVV.

The rearrangement links TRBV4-2 to TRBJ1-1; TRBD1 matches 8 bases. With 0 bases clipped from V and 5 bases from J, the junction kept 8 bases outside the gene matches. The CDR3 spans 16 residues. Germline assignment: CDR1 LGHNA and CDR2 YNFKEQ. As DNA, the CDR3 is TGTGCCAGCAGCCAAGAACGGTCAGGGGACAGGACTGAAGCTTTCTTT. Translating gives CASSQERSGDRTEAFF.

The chain has TRBV6-5 and TRBJ1-1, with D hard to call. The CDR3 sequence is 13 residues long. V was shortened by 6 bases and J by 4 bases, with 12 bases between the two germline ends. Germline CDR1 and CDR2: MNHEY and SVGAGI. CDR3 in amino acids: CASRYGLVTEAFF. The CDR3 DNA sequence: TGTGCCAGCAGGTACGGGTTGGTCACTGAAGCTTTCTTT.

The CDR3 nucleotides are TGTGCCAGCTCACCCCAGGATGGGCCCCAGCATTTT. This translates into CASSPQDGPQHF. The chain uses TRBV18 and TRBJ1-5, with D hard to call. The germline V gene has CDR1 KGHSH and CDR2 LQKENI. The CDR3 totals 12 residues. Trimming took 3 bases from V and 9 from J, leaving 9 bases between them.